A single sample is the source of the 3 T cell receptor beta chains below, sequenced in a study of radiation and T cells in renal cell carcinoma (TCRdb year 2020). The time point label on this specimen signifies: baseline pretreatment blood. In the paper's terms, the treatment or condition label means: 15 Gy SBRT to primary tumor, nephrectomy 4 weeks later. The library was obtained by the immunoSEQ multiplex PCR assay. TCRdb provides this immuneACCESS table in a form limited to in-frame rearrangements. Some clones are lacking; in checked studies, under half of them reflect an unresolved V gene, and why the rest are absent is not known. The sample table shows roughly 100,000 clones, and around nine tenths are seen once. Approximately 8.1% of the sample goes to the ten largest clones. The starting material was blood, obtained from a patient whose treatment included radiotherapy and nephrectomy. These receptors were obtained from a man over 45 with renal cell carcinoma.

This chain links TRBV6-1 with TRBJ1-4; the match to TRBD1 covers 7 bases. Losses at the gene ends were 3 bases for V and 7 bases for J; bases not matched to a gene: 8. From germline, CDR1 is MNHNS and CDR2 SASEGT. The CDR3 is 15 amino acids. The CDR3, as DNA: TGTGCCAGCAGTGAGTCAGACAGGGTTGTTGAAAAACTGTTTTTT. Its translation is CASSESDRVVEKLFF.

The V call is TRBV15, the J call TRBJ2-3; TRBD2 aligns across 14 bases. The CDR3 is made up of 20 amino acids. V lost 0 bases, J lost 3 bases, and 11 bases stayed unmatched. Germline V gene sequence: CDR1 LNHNV, CDR2 YYDKDF (reference sequence). The CDR3 sequence: CATSRDLPGLAGAGTDTQYF. The CDR3 region has the DNA TGTGCCACCAGCAGAGATCTTCCGGGACTAGCGGGAGCGGGGACAGATACGCAGTATTTT.

The rearrangement uses TRBV7-3 and TRBJ1-2, with a tentative D call TRBD1 (5 bases). The CDR3 is made up of 14 amino acids. With 4 bases removed from V and 7 bases from J, the gap between germline ends came to 16 bases. Germline lookup yields CDR1 SGHTA and CDR2 FQGTGA. CDR3 DNA sequence: TGTGCCAGCAGCTCAGAAGGTGGGACCAGTGGCTACACCTTC. It is translated as CASSSEGGTSGYTF. Drawing the rest from reference TRBV7-3 and TRBJ1-2, the complete variable domain is GAGVSQTPSNKVTEKGKYVELRCDPISGHTALYWYRQSLGQGPEFLIYFQGTGAADDSGLPNDRFFAVRPEGSVSTLKIQRTERGDSAVYLCASSSEGGTSGYTFGSGTRLTVV.